The clone carrying this TCR beta chain was seen many times. What it recognizes is unknown. This record belongs to a study of T cells in Graves' hyperthyroidism and ophthalmopathy. Study at large: The initial diagnosis was the point when peripheral blood was collected, ahead of any treatment. Study-wide points: The model foresaw ophthalmopathy a median about 6.1 months prior to onset.

From RNA transcripts, TCR beta CDR3 regions were amplified. First-round RT-PCR of the TCR CDR3 relied on the HTBI primer set. From the multiplex PCR reads, TCRdb called clonotypes with MiXCR, one entry per CDR3 protein. The sample yields fewer than 250,000 distinct CDR3 sequences, approximately 16% seen once. V lost 0 bases, J lost 2 bases, and 7 bases lay in between. The CDR3 loop spans 15 amino acids. Germline V gives CDR1 LGHDT, CDR2 YNNKEL (reference sequence). PBMCs came from less than 11 ml fresh peripheral blood. Sequenced: blood. This sequence was found in a woman under 30 with Graves' ophthalmopathy. V is TRBV3-1 and J is TRBJ2-2, with D hard to call. This CDR3 reads CASSQDGLNTGELFF. CDR3 DNA sequence: TGTGCCAGCAGCCAAGATGGGCTTAACACCGGGGAGCTGTTTTTT.